A selection of T cell receptor beta chains follows, all from one sample in a study of radiotherapy plus CTLA-4 blockade in lung cancer. This table comes from immunoSEQ multiplex PCR, and its TCRdb copy is limited to in-frame clones, with some not included. The table includes some 33,000 clones, over 60% detected once. The sample in question was peripheral blood, obtained from a patient treated with radiotherapy plus ipilimumab. Source of these receptors: a human donor with non-small cell lung cancer whose response to radiotherapy plus ipilimumab could not be evaluated. Both conserved end residues are part of each CDR3. Fields, in order: CDR3 protein, CDR3 DNA, clone size, D gene, J gene, CDR3 length, V gene. The D gene is left open where the match is weak. Only some rows state a clone size, as once, few, many or a class for expanded clones.

CDR3 protein: CASSLTARGTTGELFF; CDR3 DNA: TGCGCCAGCAGCTTGACCGCGAGGGGGACCACCGGGGAGCTGTTTTTT; clone size: few; D gene: -; J gene: TRBJ2-2; CDR3 length: 16; V gene: TRBV5-1
CDR3 protein: CASSLDRGWSYEQYF; CDR3 DNA: TGCGCCAGCAGCTTGGACCGGGGATGGTCCTACGAGCAGTACTTC; clone size: -; D gene: -; J gene: TRBJ2-7; CDR3 length: 15; V gene: TRBV5-1
CDR3 protein: CASSYVRGTGGNEQYF; CDR3 DNA: TGCGCCAGCAGCTATGTCCGAGGGACAGGTGGCAACGAGCAGTACTTC; clone size: -; D gene: TRBD1; J gene: TRBJ2-7; CDR3 length: 16; V gene: TRBV4-1
CDR3 protein: CASSLGSGSYRDTQYF; CDR3 DNA: TGCGCCAGCAGCTTGGGTAGCGGGAGTTATAGAGATACGCAGTATTTT; clone size: -; D gene: TRBD2; J gene: TRBJ2-3; CDR3 length: 16; V gene: TRBV5-1
CDR3 protein: CASSPSTLKLSDPKDSRSIDEQYF; CDR3 DNA: TGTGCCAGCAGCCCATCTACACTTAAGCTCAGTGACCCTAAGGACAGTAGGAGTATAGACGAGCAGTACTTC; clone size: few; D gene: -; J gene: TRBJ2-7; CDR3 length: 24; V gene: TRBV13
CDR3 protein: CASRSGQGWGNIQYF; CDR3 DNA: TGTGCCAGCAGATCAGGACAGGGCTGGGGAAACATTCAGTACTTC; clone size: -; D gene: TRBD1; J gene: TRBJ2-4; CDR3 length: 15; V gene: TRBV6-5
CDR3 protein: CASSRKGKGQGHSSSYNEQFF; CDR3 DNA: TGTGCCAGCAGCAGAAAAGGAAAGGGACAGGGTCATTCGAGCTCCTACAATGAGCAGTTCTTC; clone size: few; D gene: TRBD1; J gene: TRBJ2-1; CDR3 length: 21; V gene: TRBV7-3
CDR3 protein: CASSLLGGGNSPLHF; CDR3 DNA: TGTGCCAGCAGTTTACTGGGGGGTGGTAATTCACCCCTCCACTTT; clone size: -; D gene: -; J gene: TRBJ1-6; CDR3 length: 15; V gene: TRBV27
CDR3 protein: CSAMDRTEAFF; CDR3 DNA: TGCAGTGCAATGGACAGAACTGAAGCTTTCTTT; clone size: -; D gene: -; J gene: TRBJ1-1; CDR3 length: 11; V gene: TRBV20-1
CDR3 protein: CASSAQADNTEAFF; CDR3 DNA: TGTGCCAGCAGCGCGCAGGCCGATAACACTGAAGCTTTCTTT; clone size: -; D gene: -; J gene: TRBJ1-1; CDR3 length: 14; V gene: TRBV7-9
CDR3 protein: CASSGQTRGGNQPQHF; CDR3 DNA: TGTGCCAGCAGCGGACAGACCCGGGGTGGCAATCAGCCCCAGCATTTT; clone size: -; D gene: -; J gene: TRBJ1-5; CDR3 length: 16; V gene: TRBV2
CDR3 protein: CASSFRGYRSYNEQFF; CDR3 DNA: TGTGCCAGCAGTTTCCGGGGGTACCGCTCCTACAATGAGCAGTTCTTC; clone size: -; D gene: -; J gene: TRBJ2-1; CDR3 length: 16; V gene: TRBV28
CDR3 protein: CAISVSLTGAYEQYF; CDR3 DNA: TGTGCCATCAGTGTCTCTCTGACGGGAGCCTACGAGCAGTACTTC; clone size: few; D gene: -; J gene: TRBJ2-7; CDR3 length: 15; V gene: TRBV10-3
CDR3 protein: CASSSPGTGTDEQYF; CDR3 DNA: TGTGCCAGCAGCTCCCCCGGGACAGGGACGGACGAGCAGTACTTC; clone size: few; D gene: TRBD1; J gene: TRBJ2-7; CDR3 length: 15; V gene: TRBV27
CDR3 protein: CASSENINSPLHF; CDR3 DNA: TGTGCCAGCAGTGAAAACATTAATTCACCCCTCCACTTT; clone size: -; D gene: -; J gene: TRBJ1-6; CDR3 length: 13; V gene: TRBV2
CDR3 protein: CASSLAHRGGYTF; CDR3 DNA: TGTGCCAGCAGCTTAGCCCACAGGGGTGGCTACACCTTC; clone size: few; D gene: TRBD1; J gene: TRBJ1-2; CDR3 length: 13; V gene: TRBV7-8
CDR3 protein: CASSETGNTEAFF; CDR3 DNA: TGTGCCAGCAGTGAAACGGGGAACACTGAAGCTTTCTTT; clone size: -; D gene: -; J gene: TRBJ1-1; CDR3 length: 13; V gene: TRBV6-5
CDR3 protein: CASSLAGVMETGELFF; CDR3 DNA: TGTGCCAGCAGCTTGGCCGGGGTCATGGAGACCGGGGAGCTGTTTTTT; clone size: -; D gene: -; J gene: TRBJ2-2; CDR3 length: 16; V gene: TRBV5-5
CDR3 protein: CASRDSNSPLHF; CDR3 DNA: TGTGCCAGCAGGGACAGTAATTCACCCCTCCACTTT; clone size: -; D gene: -; J gene: TRBJ1-6; CDR3 length: 12; V gene: TRBV2
CDR3 protein: CTSRQGLAGVPYEQYF; CDR3 DNA: TGCACCAGCAGGCAAGGACTAGCGGGAGTTCCCTACGAGCAGTACTTC; clone size: -; D gene: -; J gene: TRBJ2-7; CDR3 length: 16; V gene: TRBV1
CDR3 protein: CASSLALGATDTQYF; CDR3 DNA: TGTGCCAGCAGCCTCGCTTTGGGGGCCACAGATACGCAGTATTTT; clone size: -; D gene: -; J gene: TRBJ2-3; CDR3 length: 15; V gene: TRBV7-9
CDR3 protein: CASSPLGRRQGVVYEQYF; CDR3 DNA: TGTGCCAGCAGCCCCTTAGGGCGTAGACAGGGAGTTGTCTACGAGCAGTACTTC; clone size: -; D gene: TRBD1; J gene: TRBJ2-7; CDR3 length: 18; V gene: TRBV11-2
CDR3 protein: CASSLTGAQNTEAFF; CDR3 DNA: TGTGCCAGCAGCTTAACAGGGGCCCAGAACACTGAAGCTTTCTTT; clone size: few; D gene: TRBD1; J gene: TRBJ1-1; CDR3 length: 15; V gene: TRBV7-2
CDR3 protein: CASSEIGVWQPQHF; CDR3 DNA: TGTGCCAGCAGTGAAATAGGAGTTTGGCAGCCCCAGCATTTT; clone size: -; D gene: -; J gene: TRBJ1-5; CDR3 length: 14; V gene: TRBV6-1
CDR3 protein: CASSYTTGGDSPLHF; CDR3 DNA: TGTGCCAGCAGCTATACCACAGGGGGAGATTCACCCCTCCACTTT; clone size: -; D gene: TRBD1; J gene: TRBJ1-6; CDR3 length: 15; V gene: TRBV9
CDR3 protein: CASRLAGGPNTDTQYF; CDR3 DNA: TGTGCCAGCAGACTAGCGGGAGGGCCGAACACAGATACGCAGTATTTT; clone size: -; D gene: TRBD2; J gene: TRBJ2-3; CDR3 length: 16; V gene: TRBV2
CDR3 protein: CASSYRKRRSDNSPLHF; CDR3 DNA: TGTGCCAGCAGTTACCGAAAAAGGAGGAGTGATAATTCACCCCTCCACTTT; clone size: few; D gene: -; J gene: TRBJ1-6; CDR3 length: 17; V gene: TRBV27
CDR3 protein: CASSSDSSYEQYF; CDR3 DNA: TGTGCCAGCAGCTCGGACAGCTCCTACGAGCAGTACTTC; clone size: -; D gene: -; J gene: TRBJ2-7; CDR3 length: 13; V gene: TRBV11-1
CDR3 protein: CASSVAGTGNYGYTF; CDR3 DNA: TGTGCCAGTAGTGTTGCCGGGACAGGGAACTATGGCTACACCTTC; clone size: medium-sized; D gene: TRBD1; J gene: TRBJ1-2; CDR3 length: 15; V gene: TRBV19
CDR3 protein: CASSQASGTGSSSGNTIYF; CDR3 DNA: TGCGCCAGCAGCCAAGCATCGGGGACAGGGTCAAGCTCTGGAAACACCATATATTTT; clone size: -; D gene: TRBD1; J gene: TRBJ1-3; CDR3 length: 19; V gene: TRBV4-1
CDR3 protein: CASNSRNTGTGRTGELFF; CDR3 DNA: TGTGCCAGCAATAGCCGAAACACCGGGACAGGGCGGACCGGGGAGCTGTTTTTT; clone size: once; D gene: TRBD1; J gene: TRBJ2-2; CDR3 length: 18; V gene: TRBV28
CDR3 protein: CASSQSPLQGTNIQYF; CDR3 DNA: TGTGCCAGCAGCCAATCGCCCTTACAGGGGACGAACATTCAGTACTTC; clone size: -; D gene: TRBD1; J gene: TRBJ2-4; CDR3 length: 16; V gene: TRBV16
CDR3 protein: CASKKERTNSSPLHF; CDR3 DNA: TGTGCCAGCAAAAAGGAACGGACAAATAGTTCACCCCTCCACTTT; clone size: -; D gene: -; J gene: TRBJ1-6; CDR3 length: 15; V gene: TRBV27
CDR3 protein: CASSLEASLAEQYF; CDR3 DNA: TGTGCCAGCAGCTTGGAGGCTAGCCTGGCCGAGCAGTACTTC; clone size: -; D gene: -; J gene: TRBJ2-7; CDR3 length: 14; V gene: TRBV5-4
CDR3 protein: CASSQVGRAETQYF; CDR3 DNA: TGCGCCAGCAGCCAAGTCGGCAGGGCTGAGACCCAGTACTTC; clone size: few; D gene: -; J gene: TRBJ2-5; CDR3 length: 14; V gene: TRBV4-3
CDR3 protein: CASSFFALSSYNEQFF; CDR3 DNA: TGTGCCAGCAGTTTCTTCGCGTTGAGCTCCTACAATGAGCAGTTCTTC; clone size: -; D gene: -; J gene: TRBJ2-1; CDR3 length: 16; V gene: TRBV28
CDR3 protein: CASSSATAGDIYNEQFF; CDR3 DNA: TGTGCCAGCAGCTCCGCCACCGCAGGGGACATCTACAATGAGCAGTTCTTC; clone size: -; D gene: -; J gene: TRBJ2-1; CDR3 length: 17; V gene: TRBV7-6
CDR3 protein: CASSRSGERSPLHF; CDR3 DNA: TGTGCCAGCTCCCGATCCGGGGAGCGGTCACCCCTCCACTTT; clone size: -; D gene: -; J gene: TRBJ1-6; CDR3 length: 14; V gene: TRBV18
CDR3 protein: CASSLGGLAGGNEQYF; CDR3 DNA: TGTGCCAGCAGCTTAGGGGGACTAGCGGGAGGAAACGAGCAGTACTTC; clone size: -; D gene: TRBD2; J gene: TRBJ2-7; CDR3 length: 16; V gene: TRBV11-3
CDR3 protein: CASSQTGPETQYF; CDR3 DNA: TGTGCCAGCAGTCAGACAGGGCCCGAGACCCAGTACTTC; clone size: -; D gene: TRBD1; J gene: TRBJ2-5; CDR3 length: 13; V gene: TRBV6-5
CDR3 protein: CASSLTSGALEDFTDTQYF; CDR3 DNA: TGCGCCAGCAGCTTGACTAGCGGGGCGCTCGAAGACTTCACAGATACGCAGTATTTT; clone size: -; D gene: TRBD2; J gene: TRBJ2-3; CDR3 length: 19; V gene: TRBV5-1
CDR3 protein: CASSLRDYEQYF; CDR3 DNA: TGTGCCAGCAGTTTACGGGACTACGAGCAGTACTTC; clone size: once; D gene: -; J gene: TRBJ2-7; CDR3 length: 12; V gene: TRBV28
CDR3 protein: CASKPGQGASPLHF; CDR3 DNA: TGTGCCAGCAAACCGGGACAGGGGGCATCACCCCTCCACTTT; clone size: -; D gene: TRBD1; J gene: TRBJ1-6; CDR3 length: 14; V gene: TRBV28
CDR3 protein: CASSLTGGTQRLYGYTF; CDR3 DNA: TGCGCCAGCAGCTTGACAGGGGGCACACAAAGACTCTATGGCTACACCTTC; clone size: -; D gene: TRBD1; J gene: TRBJ1-2; CDR3 length: 17; V gene: TRBV5-1
CDR3 protein: CASSPILAGVLEQYF; CDR3 DNA: TGTGCCAGCAGCCCAATCCTAGCGGGAGTTCTAGAGCAGTACTTC; clone size: -; D gene: TRBD2; J gene: TRBJ2-7; CDR3 length: 15; V gene: TRBV7-8